Listed below are T cell receptor beta chains from one sample, sequenced in a study of shared clonotypes between healthy human individuals. Profiling relied on immunoSEQ multiplex PCR, and the TCRdb table lists in-frame clones only, not all of them. This repertoire shows approximately 500,000 clones, roughly 80% found once; its top ten account for 10% to 15%. Sequencing input: PBMCs. These receptors all come from a woman aged 40 to 50 in good health. Some clones in this sample may be carry-over from other donors' samples. Each CDR3 is given with its conserved first and last residue. Each record gives: V gene, D gene, J gene, clone size, CDR3 protein, CDR3 DNA. The D gene is left open where the match is weak. Clone size appears in some rows only: once, few, many, or a class for an expanded clone.

TRBV5-4	TRBD1	TRBJ1-4	NA	CASSLGRGNEKLFF	TGTGCCAGCAGCTTGGGCAGGGGGAATGAAAAACTGTTTTTT
TRBV7-2	NA	TRBJ2-1	many	CASSFYNEQFF	TGTGCCAGCAGCTTCTACAATGAGCAGTTCTTC
TRBV7-8	TRBD1	TRBJ1-5	NA	CASSSRQGIRFSNQPQHF	TGTGCCAGCAGCTCCCGACAGGGGATAAGATTTAGCAATCAGCCCCAGCATTTT
TRBV25-1	NA	TRBJ1-4	NA	CASSGLGDEKLFF	TGTGCCAGCAGTGGCCTGGGGGATGAAAAACTGTTTTTT
TRBV7-6	NA	TRBJ2-5	NA	CASSRDTQETQYF	TGTGCCAGCAGCCGGGACACCCAAGAGACCCAGTACTTC
TRBV29-1	TRBD2	TRBJ2-2	few	CSAQTSAYTGELFF	TGCAGCGCGCAAACTAGCGCCTACACCGGGGAGCTGTTTTTT
TRBV5-1	TRBD1	TRBJ2-7	NA	CASSPGQGASEQYF	TGCGCCAGCAGCCCGGGACAGGGGGCAAGCGAGCAGTACTTC
TRBV9	NA	TRBJ2-7	NA	CASSGEGGYEQYF	TGTGCCAGCAGCGGGGAAGGGGGCTACGAGCAGTACTTC
TRBV29-1	TRBD1	TRBJ1-1	NA	CSVEVTGGVTEAFF	TGCAGCGTTGAAGTGACAGGGGGAGTCACTGAAGCTTTCTTT
TRBV28	NA	TRBJ1-1	NA	CASSSTYTEAFF	TGTGCCAGCAGTTCGACATACACTGAAGCTTTCTTT
TRBV19	TRBD1	TRBJ1-5	NA	CASSIRTGGYQPQHF	TGTGCCAGTAGTATAAGGACAGGGGGTTATCAGCCCCAGCATTTT